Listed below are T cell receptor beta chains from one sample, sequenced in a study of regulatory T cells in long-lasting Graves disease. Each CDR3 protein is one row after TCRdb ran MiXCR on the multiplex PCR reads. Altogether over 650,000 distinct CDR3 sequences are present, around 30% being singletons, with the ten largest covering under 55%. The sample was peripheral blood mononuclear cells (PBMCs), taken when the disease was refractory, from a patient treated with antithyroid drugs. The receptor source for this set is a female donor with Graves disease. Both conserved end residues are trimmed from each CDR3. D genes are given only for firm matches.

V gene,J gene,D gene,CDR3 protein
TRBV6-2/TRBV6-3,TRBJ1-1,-,ASRIWPGNTEAF
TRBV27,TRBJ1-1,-,ASTQRGWGTEAF
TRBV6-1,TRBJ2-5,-,ASISPRGLETQY
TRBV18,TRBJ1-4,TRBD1,ASSQQRPGQGNEKLF
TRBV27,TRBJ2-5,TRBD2,ASSSRRLAGRFQTQY
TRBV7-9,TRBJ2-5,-,ASSSVAATQETQY
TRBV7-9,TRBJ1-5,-,ASSHVGGAGNQPQH
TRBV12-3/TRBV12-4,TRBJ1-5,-,ASSRDAGISNQPQH
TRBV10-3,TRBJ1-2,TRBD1,AISESQGAYYGYT
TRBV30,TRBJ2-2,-,AWSVRAPVGELF
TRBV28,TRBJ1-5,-,ASSLPLGVGQPQH
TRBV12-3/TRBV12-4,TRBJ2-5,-,ASSLTDQGTQY
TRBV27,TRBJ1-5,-,ASRQGKENQPQH
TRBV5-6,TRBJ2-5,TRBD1,ASSSFRDRGSETQY
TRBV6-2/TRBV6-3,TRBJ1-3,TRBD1,ASSYQGAVGNTIY